The source of this T cell receptor (beta chain) is a study of blood T cell repertoires in COVID-19. Whole-study context: Italy, Spain and the United States were the sources of the convalescent and acute COVID-19 samples. Nucleic acid was either cDNA or gDNA, and it came from T cells, B-cell-depleted T cells, or PBMCs.

Trimming pared 0 bases from V and 1 base from J, leaving 7 bases between. This CDR3 is built from 14 residues. Germline V gene data show CDR1 as SGHRS and CDR2 as YFSETQ. In the original processing: Nucleated cell number was recorded as an estimate derived from reference gene primer amplification. Using immunoSEQ multiplex PCR, the repertoire was profiled, and TCRdb retains in-frame clones only, with some absent. V and J calls and clone size come straight from that table; D and trimming were deduced from the DNA. In the table there are about 230,000 clones, 70% to 90% of which are singletons. Donors were grouped by their self-reported clinical history.

This receptor was identified in a woman aged 40 to 49 with acute COVID-19. The gene calls are TRBV5-1 and TRBJ1-2; possible D gene TRBD1, 5 bases. Sample: PBMCs or T cells enriched from blood (not recorded which). CDR3 in amino acids: CASSLGQYNYGYTF. The CDR3 DNA sequence: TGCGCCAGCAGCTTGGGACAGTATAACTATGGCTACACCTTC.